The 20 T cell receptor beta chains below were found in one sample sequenced in a study of blood T cells in healthy people across ages (dated by TCRdb to the mid-2010s). The library was made by 5' RACE. Sequencing took place on an Illumina HiSeq 2500. A second PCR of about 7 to 12 cycles was run with a J-beta primer mix and a sample-barcoded 5' primer. Using fastp trimming at Q25 and MiXCR clonotype assembly, TCRdb reanalyzed the public sequencing data and kept in-frame beta chains. Identical CDR3 protein sequences are pooled into one entry, listed with their most common genes and DNA. Present in this sample are about 690,000 distinct CDR3 sequences, roughly 41% of which were seen just once. The ten top clones hold approximately 29% of the sample. The sample taken for sequencing was blood. The receptors derive from an elderly man in good health.

This clonotype showed up just a few times. V is TRBV3-1 and J is TRBJ1-1; 8 bases map to TRBD1. Losses at the gene ends were 3 bases for V and 4 bases for J; bases not matched to a gene: 7. The germline V gene has CDR1 LGHDT and CDR2 YNNKEL (reference sequence). The CDR3 spans 15 residues. The CDR3 bases are TGTGCCAGCAGCCAGTACCGGGACAGGAGCACTGAAGCTTTCTTT. It codes for CASSQYRDRSTEAFF.

V gene TRBV21-1 combines with J gene TRBJ2-3. TRBV21-1 is flagged as a pseudogene. The CDR3 extends over 13 amino acids. The CDR3 sequence: CASMGTSTDTQYF. Here the CDR3 DNA reads TGTGCCAGCATGGGGACTAGCACAGATACGCAGTATTTT.

The V and J genes are TRBV5-1 and TRBJ2-7, with no clear D. The end of the DNA is better explained by TRBJ2-5, so the J call may be wrong. This CDR3 has 13 residues. CDR1 is SGHRS, CDR2 YFSETQ, per germline. The CDR3 nucleotides read TGCGCCAGCAGCTTTGTTCCCGAAGAGACCCAGTACTTC. This gives the protein CASSFVPEETQYF.

This sequence joins TRBV2 and TRBJ1-1; 8 bases agree with TRBD1. Trimming at V came to 3 bases and at J to 6 bases, leaving 6 bases not matched to a gene. The CDR3 consists of 14 residues. CDR1 SNHLY and CDR2 FYNNEI come from the germline V gene. The DNA of the CDR3 is TGTGCCAGCAGTGATGGCAGGGGGCTTCCTGAAGCTTTCTTT. This translates into CASSDGRGLPEAFF. The complete variable domain, with remaining parts taken from reference TRBV2 and TRBJ1-1, reads EPEVTQTPSHQVTQMGQEVILRCVPISNHLYFYWYRQILGQKVEFLVSFYNNEISEKSEIFDDQFSVERPDGSNFTLKIRSTKLEDSAMYFCASSDGRGLPEAFFGQGTRLTVV.

V usage is TRBV7-2 and J usage is TRBJ2-5; D possibly corresponds to TRBD2 (5 bases). Looked up from germline, CDR1 is SGHTA and CDR2 is FQGNSA. CDR3 length equals 14 residues. V was trimmed by 3 bases and J by 7 bases, leaving 15 bases between them. DNA of the CDR3: TGTGCCAGCAGCTTCACTAGTTCGGTGGGGACCCAGTACTTC. Translated, it gives CASSFTSSVGTQYF. Filled out from reference TRBV7-2 and TRBJ2-5, the complete variable domain reads GAGVSQSPSNKVTEKGKDVELRCDPISGHTALYWYRQSLGQGLEFLIYFQGNSAPDKSGLPSDRFSAERTGGSVSTLTIQRTQQEDSAVYLCASSFTSSVGTQYFGPGTRLLVL.

V usage is TRBV6-2 or TRBV6-3 and J usage is TRBJ2-5; 8 bases are a match to TRBD2. The CDR3 sequence is 14 residues long. Germline assignment: CDR1 MNHEY and CDR2 SVGEGT. The V and J ends lost 6 bases and 11 bases, in that order; junction bases with no gene match: 14. The CDR3 spells CASRPGTRVDEQYF. In DNA, the CDR3 is TGTGCCAGCAGGCCCGGGACTAGGGTAGATGAGCAGTACTTC.

The gene calls are TRBV20-1 and TRBJ2-1; 16 positions match TRBD2. V shed 5 bases, J shed 7 bases, and the junction held 5 bases outside the gene matches. CDR1 DFQATT and CDR2 SNEGSKA come from the germline V gene (reference sequence). This CDR3 is 15 amino acids long. The CDR3 DNA reads as TGCAGTGCTGGGACTAGCGGGAGGGAGGATAATGAGCAGTTCTTC. The encoded protein is CSAGTSGREDNEQFF.

This chain joins TRBV6-1 and TRBJ1-5, with 11 bases that match TRBD1. With V trimmed by 4 bases and J by 0 bases, 8 bases remained unmatched. The CDR3 has 18 residues. Germline V gene lookup returns CDR1 MNHNS and CDR2 SASEGT. CDR3 in amino acids: CASSAGTGGVYSNQPQHF. The CDR3 DNA is TGTGCCAGCAGTGCGGGGACAGGGGGGGTTTATAGCAATCAGCCCCAGCATTTT.

This clonotype was picked up one time. A clone one base away is much larger, so this may be a read error. The V gene is TRBV12-3 or TRBV12-4, the J gene TRBJ2-1; 9 bases match TRBD2. The CDR3 consists of 11 residues. As DNA, the CDR3 is TGTGCCACCCTAGCGGGAAATGGGCAGTTCTTC. This translates into CATLAGNGQFF.

The genes are TRBV18 and TRBJ2-7, with a possible D match to TRBD2 (6 bases). Trimming left V 3 bases short and J 7 bases short, with 16 bases between. Germline V gene lookup returns CDR1 KGHSH and CDR2 LQKENI. The CDR3 is 14 residues long. CDR3 in amino acids: CASSPTTGGNEQYF. CDR3 nucleotide sequence: TGTGCCAGCTCACCTACGACTGGAGGGAATGAGCAGTACTTC.

The rearrangement joins TRBV6-2 or TRBV6-3 to TRBJ2-7, with D unresolved. The CDR3 has 10 residues. Germline CDR1 MNHEY, CDR2 SVGEGT. V was clipped by 5 bases and J by 5 bases, with 4 bases between them. CDR3 sequence (DNA): TGTGCCAGCAGTCACCACGAGCAGTACTTC. It codes for CASSHHEQYF.

This clonotype was counted only a few times. The chain is built from TRBV12-5 and TRBJ1-2; no clear D. V was cut by 4 bases and J by 7 bases, with 13 bases left in between. Per the germline V gene, CDR1 is LGHNT and CDR2 is FRNRAP. CDR3 length: 13 residues. CDR3 nucleotide sequence: TGTGCTAGTGGTTCCCAGACTGGGGTTGGCTACACCTTC. As protein: CASGSQTGVGYTF.

Ten or more counts support this clonotype. This chain uses TRBV5-1 with TRBJ2-5; TRBD1 agrees at 8 bases. Unmatched junction bases numbered 6, after V lost 4 bases and J lost 4 bases. The CDR3 sequence is 14 residues long. CDR1 and CDR2 (germline): SGHRS, YFSETQ. DNA for the CDR3: TGCGCCAGCAGCATAGGACAGGGCGGAGAGACCCAGTACTTC. Encoded protein: CASSIGQGGETQYF.

As concerns this clonotype: One base away lies a much larger clone, so this may be a sequencing read error. The chain joins TRBV20-1 to TRBJ2-7; weak D call: TRBD1 (6 bases). The CDR3 totals 14 residues. Germline values: CDR1 DFQATT, CDR2 SNEGSKA (reference sequence). The CDR3 nucleotides are TGCAGTACTAGATCCACGGGGACACGCAACGAGCAGTACTTC. Its protein is CSTRSTGTRNEQYF.

The chain is built from TRBV6-4 and TRBJ2-3, with D perhaps TRBD1 (5 bases). The CDR3 consists of 14 residues. Germline assignment: CDR1 MRHNA and CDR2 SNTAGT. V was trimmed by 7 bases and J by 0 bases, leaving 11 bases between them. The CDR3 sequence is CASKPDSSTDTQYF. The DNA of the CDR3 is TGTGCCAGCAAACCAGACAGCAGCACAGATACGCAGTATTTT.

The chain employs TRBV6-4 and TRBJ1-5, with TRBD1 identical over 7 bases. The length of the CDR3 is 16 residues. Unmatched junction bases numbered 13, after V lost 4 bases and J lost 7 bases. In germline, CDR1 is MRHNA, CDR2 SNTAGT. CDR3 sequence (DNA): TGTGCCAGCAGTGTCCTGGAGAGGGGGCGCGAACAGCCCCAGCATTTT. Protein sequence: CASSVLERGREQPQHF.

This clonotype has only a few counts. The V call is TRBV27, the J call TRBJ2-5; D unclear. V dropped 8 bases and J dropped 1 base, with 14 bases sitting between them. CDR1 MNHEY and CDR2 SMNVEV come from the germline V gene (reference sequence). CDR3 length: 14 residues. For the CDR3, the DNA is TGTGCCAGCTGTCCCTGGACGGGCCAAGAGACCCAGTACTTC. Translating gives CASCPWTGQETQYF.

This clonotype was counted a few times. The V gene is TRBV29-1, the J gene TRBJ1-4, with TRBD1 matching over 12 bases. Trimming cost V 8 bases and J 8 bases; bases outside gene matches: 12. Germline V gives CDR1 SQVTM, CDR2 ANQGSEA. The CDR3 runs to 15 residues. The CDR3 DNA is TGCAGCTTCACGGGGTGGGACAGGGGGCAGGAAAAACTGTTTTTT. It is translated as CSFTGWDRGQEKLFF. The variable domain in full, completed from reference TRBV29-1 and TRBJ1-4, reads SAVISQKPSRDICQRGTSLTIQCQVDSQVTMMFWYRQQPGQSLTLIATANQGSEATYESGFVIDKFPISRPNLTFSTLTVSNMSPEDSSIYLCSFTGWDRGQEKLFFGSGTQLSVL.

This clonotype was found a few times. J is TRBJ1-6 and V is TRBV25-1; tentative D call: TRBD1 (6 bases). This CDR3 is built from 16 residues. V lost 4 bases to trimming and J lost 6 bases, with 16 bases between them. Germline V gene data show CDR1 as MGHDK and CDR2 as SYGVNS. The CDR3 sequence: CASSAIPVRGNSPLHF. The DNA of the CDR3 is TGTGCCAGCAGTGCGATCCCAGTCAGGGGTAATTCACCCCTCCACTTT. Full variable domain (remainder filled in from reference TRBV25-1 and TRBJ1-6): EADIYQTPRYLVIGTGKKITLECSQTMGHDKMYWYQQDPGMELHLIHYSYGVNSTEKGDLSSESTVSRIRTEHFPLTLESARPSHTSQYLCASSAIPVRGNSPLHFGNGTRLTVT.

The rearrangement links TRBV20-1 to TRBJ1-5, with TRBD1 matching 9 bases. Germline CDR1 DFQATT, CDR2 SNEGSKA (reference sequence). There are 14 residues in the CDR3. Trimming cost V 2 bases and J 7 bases; bases outside gene matches: 6. The CDR3 DNA follows: TGCAGTGCTAGAAGGACAGGGGTTGGCCAGCCCCAGCATTTT. This gives the protein CSARRTGVGQPQHF.